This TCR beta chain was captured in a study of OX40 agonist ivuxolimab in advanced cancers. The table lists this clone with a count of one. Assay used: immunoSEQ multiplex PCR; TCRdb lists only in-frame clones, some missing. The sample lists approximately 66,000 clones, around 86% occurring once. The CDR3 consists of 15 residues. Germline V gene sequence: CDR1 SGHTA, CDR2 FQGNSA. The V gene end was trimmed by 5 bases and the J gene end by 4 bases; junction bases not matched to a gene: 6. The sequence derives from an adult with an advanced solid tumor such as melanoma, head and neck, liver or kidney cancer. This chain links TRBV7-2 with TRBJ2-3; TRBD1 matches at 10 bases. The sample consisted of CD4+ or CD8+ T cells sorted from blood, taken in a trial of the OX40 agonist ivuxolimab. CDR3 in DNA: TGTGCCAGCAGCCCGGGACAGGGGAGGGCAGATACGCAGTATTTT. Its protein is CASSPGQGRADTQYF.